Following are 24 T cell receptor beta chains from one sample sequenced in a study of OX40 agonist ivuxolimab in advanced cancers. Data came from immunoSEQ multiplex PCR; TCRdb stores just in-frame clones and leaves some out. The sample lists some 90,000 clones; just over 90% were seen once. The material was CD4+ or CD8+ T cells sorted from blood, obtained in a trial of the OX40 agonist ivuxolimab. These receptors were obtained from an adult with an advanced solid tumor such as melanoma, head and neck, liver or kidney cancer.

The V gene is TRBV5-6, the J gene TRBJ2-3; no definite D call. This CDR3 has 14 residues. CDR1 and CDR2 (germline): SGHDT, YYEEEE. V was cut by 0 bases and J by 6 bases, with 11 bases left in between. Here the CDR3 DNA reads TGTGCCAGCAGCTTGGTCGGTAGCCTTGATACGCAGTATTTT. Protein sequence: CASSLVGSLDTQYF.

This clone was seen once. The genes are TRBV19 and TRBJ2-2; no clear D gene. The CDR3 consists of 14 residues. V was cut by 3 bases and J by 4 bases, with 9 bases left in between. Germline V gene lookup returns CDR1 LNHDA and CDR2 SQIVND (reference sequence). Here the CDR3 DNA reads TGTGCCAGTAGTATGGACCTTGTCACCGGGGAGCTGTTTTTT. Protein sequence: CASSMDLVTGELFF.

CDR3 in amino acids: CASSPTGRILSGNTIYF. The CDR3 DNA is TGTGCCAGTTCCCCGACAGGCAGAATCCTCTCTGGAAACACCATATATTTT. The chain couples TRBV19 to TRBJ1-3; D is possibly TRBD1 (6 bases). The CDR3 consists of 17 residues. Germline CDR1 LNHDA, CDR2 SQIVND (reference sequence). Trimming stripped 8 bases from V and 0 bases from J, with 20 bases between. Full variable domain (rest looked up from reference TRBV19 and TRBJ1-3): DGGITQSPKYLFRKEGQNVTLSCEQNLNHDAMYWYRQDPGQGLRLIYYSQIVNDFQKGDIAEGYSVSREKKESFPLTVTSAQKNPTAFYLCASSPTGRILSGNTIYFGEGSWLTVV.

V usage is TRBV27 and J usage is TRBJ2-7; D remains ambiguous. V was pared by 5 bases and J by 0 bases, with 20 bases between. The CDR3 is made up of 17 amino acids. Looked up from germline, CDR1 is MNHEY and CDR2 is SMNVEV (reference sequence). The CDR3, as DNA: TGTGCCAGCAGTCCAAGACCCGACCGAGGTATCTCCTACGAGCAGTACTTC. Amino acid sequence: CASSPRPDRGISYEQYF.

This chain links TRBV9 with TRBJ2-3; D not certain. The ends were cut back, 4 bases at V and 0 bases at J, with 12 bases in the middle. Germline CDR1 SGDLS, CDR2 YYNGEE. CDR3 length equals 15 residues. CDR3 sequence: CASSPLGGSTDTQYF. In DNA, the CDR3 is TGTGCCAGCAGCCCCCTCGGCGGTAGCACAGATACGCAGTATTTT.

This chain links TRBV11-2 with TRBJ2-2; 10 bases match TRBD2. Germline assignment: CDR1 SGHAT and CDR2 FQNNGV. After removal of 4 bases from V and 5 bases from J, the junction contained 13 bases not matched to a gene. The CDR3 is made up of 18 amino acids. Here the CDR3 DNA reads TGTGCCAGCAGCTGGGCATCAAGCGGGAGGGCCCTGACCGGGGAGCTGTTTTTT. It encodes CASSWASSGRALTGELFF. The full variable domain, with the rest looked up from reference TRBV11-2 and TRBJ2-2, is EAGVAQSPRYKIIEKRQSVAFWCNPISGHATLYWYQQILGQGPKLLIQFQNNGVVDDSQLPKDRFSAERLKGVDSTLKIQPAKLEDSAVYLCASSWASSGRALTGELFFGEGSRLTVL.

The chain has TRBV29-1 and TRBJ2-3; D is undetermined. The ends were cut back, 3 bases at V and 1 base at J, with 5 bases in the middle. The germline V gene encodes CDR1 SQVTM and CDR2 ANQGSEA. The CDR3 spans 12 residues. The CDR3 here is CSVDPGTDTQYF. In DNA form, the CDR3 reads TGCAGCGTTGATCCGGGCACAGATACGCAGTATTTT.

The rearrangement links TRBV6-5 to TRBJ2-7; D tentatively reads TRBD1 or TRBD2 (6 bases each). The V end lost 7 bases, the J end lost 9 bases, and 22 bases lay between the germline ends. CDR1 and CDR2 from the germline V gene are MNHEY and SVGAGI. This CDR3 is 14 amino acids long. In nucleotides, the CDR3 is TGTGCCAGCACCTTAGGGGGGACTCCTGGGGTGCAGTACTTC. Its protein product is CASTLGGTPGVQYF.

V is TRBV29-1 and J is TRBJ2-1; perhaps TRBD2 as D (5 bases). This CDR3 has 13 residues. Trimming removed 1 base at V and 6 bases at J, with 10 bases between. Looked up from germline, CDR1 is SQVTM and CDR2 is ANQGSEA. CDR3 amino acids: CSVEGGFPNEQFF. In DNA form, the CDR3 reads TGCAGCGTTGAAGGAGGGTTTCCCAATGAGCAGTTCTTC.

V gene TRBV25-1 combines with J gene TRBJ2-6, with D hard to call. This CDR3 contains 12 residues. V lost 7 bases and J lost 6, with 7 bases in between. Germline CDR1 is MGHDK and CDR2 is SYGVNS. CDR3 in amino acids: CASKTAANVLTF. The CDR3 region has the DNA TGTGCCAGCAAGACCGCGGCCAACGTCCTGACTTTC.

This clone was counted a few times. This chain links TRBV28 with TRBJ1-1; D gene uncertain. This CDR3 spans 9 amino acids. Trimming stripped 3 bases from V and 10 bases from J, with 3 bases between. Germline V gene data show CDR1 as MDHEN and CDR2 as SYDVKM. The CDR3 coding sequence is TGTGCCAGCAGTTTCACAGCTTTCTTT. Protein sequence: CASSFTAFF. The full variable domain, its missing parts supplied by reference TRBV28 and TRBJ1-1, is DVKVTQSSRYLVKRTGEKVFLECVQDMDHENMFWYRQDPGLGLRLIYFSYDVKMKEKGDIPEGYSVSREKKERFSLILESASTNQTSMYLCASSFTAFFGQGTRLTVV.

The chain combines TRBV28 with TRBJ2-1, with 10 bases matching TRBD2. The CDR3 has 14 residues. Per germline, CDR1 MDHEN and CDR2 SYDVKM. The V gene end was trimmed by 2 bases and the J gene end by 5 bases; junction bases not matched to a gene: 0. The CDR3 is CASSLGTSDNEQFF. The CDR3 DNA reads as TGTGCCAGCAGTTTAGGGACTAGCGACAATGAGCAGTTCTTC.

The rearrangement uses TRBV4-3 and TRBJ2-5; TRBD1 matches 7 bases. Germline V gene lookup returns CDR1 LGHNA and CDR2 YSLEER. This CDR3 spans 15 amino acids. The V gene end was trimmed by 1 base and the J gene end by 1 base; junction bases not matched to a gene: 3. CDR3 amino acids: CASSQGNRGQETQYF. The CDR3 DNA is TGCGCCAGCAGCCAAGGCAACAGGGGCCAAGAGACCCAGTACTTC.

This clone is a singleton in its sample. The chain uses TRBV4-1 and TRBJ2-5; D not resolved. V dropped 0 bases and J dropped 4 bases, with 6 bases sitting between them. The CDR3 is 13 amino acids. Germline V gene lookup returns CDR1 MGHRA and CDR2 YSYEKL. The CDR3 here is CASSQDHRETQYF. The CDR3 nucleotides read TGCGCCAGCAGCCAAGACCACAGAGAGACCCAGTACTTC.

The chain joins TRBV7-2 to TRBJ2-3; the D gene is possibly TRBD2 (6 bases). Germline V gives CDR1 SGHTA, CDR2 FQGNSA. The CDR3 spans 18 residues. Trimming shortened V by 1 base and J by 5 bases, and 22 bases separated the two germline ends. The CDR3 DNA sequence: TGTGCCAGCAGCTTAGTAGCTCGCGCCTCGGCGGGGATAGATACGCAGTATTTT. Its protein is CASSLVARASAGIDTQYF.

This rearrangement joins TRBV6-1 to TRBJ2-1; D unresolved. Trimming cost V 6 bases and J 14 bases, with 11 bases left between them. Germline loops: CDR1 MNHNS, CDR2 SASEGT. The length of the CDR3 is 10 residues. The CDR3 DNA follows: TGTGCCAGCAGGAACCATTGGGAGTTCTTC. It is translated as CASRNHWEFF.

V and J are TRBV9 and TRBJ2-5, with TRBD2 matching 8 bases. CDR1 SGDLS and CDR2 YYNGEE come from the germline V gene. The V segment lost 0 bases and the J segment 4 bases; nucleotides outside the gene matches: 11. The CDR3 contains 17 residues. The CDR3 DNA reads as TGTGCCAGCAGCGTAGGGGGAAGCGGGAGTAGTTTAGAGACCCAGTACTTC. It yields the protein CASSVGGSGSSLETQYF. The full variable domain, completed using reference TRBV9 and TRBJ2-5, is DSGVTQTPKHLITATGQRVTLRCSPRSGDLSVYWYQQSLDQGLQFLIQYYNGEERAKGNILERFSAQQFPDLHSELNLSSLELGDSALYFCASSVGGSGSSLETQYFGPGTRLLVL.

This sequence joins TRBV6-5 and TRBJ2-7; tentatively, D is TRBD1 (6 bases). V was cut by 4 bases and J by 2 bases, with 12 bases left in between. The V gene's germline CDR1 is MNHEY and CDR2 SVGAGI. The CDR3 totals 14 residues. CDR3 in DNA: TGTGCCAGCAGTTTCTCCGGGACAACCTACGAGCAGTACTTC. It specifies CASSFSGTTYEQYF.

The chain combines TRBV18 with TRBJ2-1; 7 bases match TRBD2. Trimming cost V 1 base and J 4 bases; bases outside gene matches: 10. Germline-derived CDR1 and CDR2 are KGHSH and LQKENI. The CDR3 has 17 residues. This CDR3 is CASSPLMVKRDYNEQFF. In nucleotides, the CDR3 is TGTGCCAGCTCACCACTGATGGTAAAGCGGGATTACAATGAGCAGTTCTTC. Together with reference TRBV18 and TRBJ2-1, the CDR3 gives the full variable domain: NAGVMQNPRHLVRRRGQEARLRCSPMKGHSHVYWYRQLPEEGLKFMVYLQKENIIDESGMPKERFSAEFPKEGPSILRIQQVVRGDSAAYFCASSPLMVKRDYNEQFFGPGTRLTVL.

V is TRBV5-6 and J is TRBJ1-2, with TRBD1 matching 7 bases. Trimming took 4 bases from V and 0 from J; bases not matched to a gene: 0. Germline CDR1 reads SGHDT; CDR2 reads YYEEEE. CDR3 size: 13 residues. The CDR3 loop is CASSRGPNYGYTF. As DNA, the CDR3 is TGTGCCAGCAGCAGGGGGCCTAACTATGGCTACACCTTC.

The CDR3 nucleotides read TGTGCCAGCAGCTTAGGAGGCTTATCCTACAATGAGCAGTTCTTC. Its translation is CASSLGGLSYNEQFF. The chain links TRBV7-2 to TRBJ2-1; D is unclear. The germline CDR1 and CDR2 sequences are SGHTA and FQGNSA. V was pared by 1 base and J by 1 base, with 8 bases between. This CDR3 is built from 15 residues.

The J gene is TRBJ1-5, the V gene TRBV6-5; D is perhaps TRBD1 (5 bases). V dropped 6 bases and J dropped 9 bases, with 15 bases sitting between them. Germline CDR1 and CDR2: MNHEY and SVGAGI. CDR3 size: 13 residues. The CDR3 DNA reads as TGTGCCAGCAGCACCACAGGCGGCCGGCCCCAGCATTTT. Residues: CASSTTGGRPQHF.

This chain uses TRBV5-4 with TRBJ2-5; 8 bases are shared with TRBD2. The end of the DNA fits TRBJ2-7 better, so the J call may be wrong. This CDR3 spans 15 amino acids. Germline V gives CDR1 SGHNT, CDR2 YYREEE (reference sequence). The CDR3 here is CATSTELAVAGEQYF. The DNA for the CDR3 is TGTGCCACTTCGACGGAACTAGCGGTAGCAGGCGAGCAGTACTTC.

V usage is TRBV11-2 and J usage is TRBJ2-7; the match to TRBD1 covers 9 bases. With 2 bases clipped from V and 2 bases from J, the junction kept 10 bases outside the gene matches. Germline assignment: CDR1 SGHAT and CDR2 FQNNGV. CDR3 size: 17 residues. CDR3 protein: CASSLTMGQGLPYEQYF. CDR3 in DNA: TGTGCCAGCAGCTTAACCATGGGACAGGGATTACCCTACGAGCAGTACTTC.